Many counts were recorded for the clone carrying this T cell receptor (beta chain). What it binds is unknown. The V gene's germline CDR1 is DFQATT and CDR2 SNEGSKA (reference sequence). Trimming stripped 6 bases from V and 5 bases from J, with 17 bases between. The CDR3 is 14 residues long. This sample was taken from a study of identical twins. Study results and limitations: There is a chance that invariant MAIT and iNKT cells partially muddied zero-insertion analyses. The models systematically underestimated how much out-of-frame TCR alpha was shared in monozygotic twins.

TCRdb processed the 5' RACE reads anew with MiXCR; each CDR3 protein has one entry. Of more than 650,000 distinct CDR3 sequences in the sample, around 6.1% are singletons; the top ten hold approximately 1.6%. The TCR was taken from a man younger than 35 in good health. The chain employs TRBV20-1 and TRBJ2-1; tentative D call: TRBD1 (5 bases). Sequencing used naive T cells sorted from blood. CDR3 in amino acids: CSAAPWGGNNEQFF. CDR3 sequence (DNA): TGCAGTGCCGCCCCCTGGGGCGGAAACAATGAGCAGTTCTTC.